This T cell receptor beta chain originates from a study of shared clonotypes between healthy human individuals. Trimming stripped 4 bases from V and 4 bases from J, with 16 bases between. Germline V CDR1 and CDR2: MNHEY, SMNVEV (reference sequence). The length of the CDR3 is 16 residues. In the study's own analysis: Owing to the provision of junction-only sequences devoid of quality scores by immunoSEQ, filtering differed. Assay used: immunoSEQ multiplex PCR; TCRdb lists only in-frame clones, some missing. Clone size and V and J calls were adopted from that table, with D and trimming inferred from the DNA. The sample contains about 980,000 clones, less than 85% of which appear only once.

The sample comprised memory CD4+ T cells sorted from blood. The subset is: CD45RA-negative fraction. The chain uses TRBV27 and TRBJ2-2; D unresolved. The sequence derives from a young man in good health. The CDR3 DNA sequence: TGTGCCAGCAGTTCCCCTTATGCCCCCTTCACCGGGGAGCTGTTTTTT. This codes for CASSSPYAPFTGELFF.